This paragraph reports one T cell receptor (beta chain). Its matching antigen is unknown. Germline V lookup: CDR1 KGHSH, CDR2 LQKENI. The CDR3 runs 16 residues. Trimming removed 6 bases from V and 3 bases from J; junction bases left unmatched: 7. The sample is drawn from a study of T cell responses to AZD1222 COVID-19 vaccine. Study background: Analysis merged second doses at about 4 or about 12 weeks. Findings and caveats of the study: Donors, mostly white British, included more females; clonal diversity was possibly underestimated. Recipients of AZD1222 seropositive at baseline numbered only 5 to 7. Vaccination with two AZD1222 doses was followed by a rise in Spike-specific TCR breadth and depth.

The assay was immunoSEQ multiplex PCR, and TCRdb's table has in-frame clones only and misses some. The repertoire consists of about 150,000 clones, with about four fifths occurring once and the leading ten covering roughly 3.9%. The rearrangement uses TRBV18 and TRBJ2-1, with TRBD2 matching over 11 bases. This specimen consisted of peripheral blood, obtained on day 0 of AZD1222 vaccination. This TCR derives from an adult in good health. For the CDR3, the DNA is TGTGCCAGCTCGCCTCCGACTAGCGGGGTCTACAATGAGCAGTTCTTC. Its translation: CASSPPTSGVYNEQFF.